A selection of T cell receptor beta chains follows, all from one sample in a study of response to subunit inactivated influenza vaccine. One entry per CDR3 protein results from TCRdb running MiXCR on the RT-PCR reads. The data contain around 520,000 distinct CDR3 sequences, about 25% of them singletons. Material: CD4+ T cells sorted from PBMCs, obtained 4 to 6 days after vaccination. These receptors came from a man aged 50 or older who received an inactivated influenza vaccine. CDR3s include the opening cysteine and the closing phenylalanine or tryptophan. The order of the fields is J gene, V gene, CDR3 protein.

J: TRBJ1-5
V: TRBV12-3/TRBV12-4
CDR3: CASSLTRSEPQHF

J: TRBJ2-3
V: TRBV5-1
CDR3: CASSLSLGRSDTQYF

J: TRBJ2-7
V: TRBV5-1
CDR3: CASSSLRASYEQYF

J: TRBJ2-3
V: TRBV6-1
CDR3: CASSEFGNTDTQYF

J: TRBJ1-2
V: TRBV7-9
CDR3: CASSATEPYGYTF

J: TRBJ1-1
V: TRBV10-3
CDR3: CAISVATGVNTEAFF

J: TRBJ2-1
V: TRBV4-3
CDR3: CASSQDVWRNNEQFF

J: TRBJ2-5
V: TRBV5-1
CDR3: CASSFRPDEETQYF

J: TRBJ2-1
V: TRBV4-1
CDR3: CASSQERARSNEQFF

J: TRBJ2-1
V: TRBV15
CDR3: CATSRASANEQFF

J: TRBJ2-5
V: TRBV4-3
CDR3: CASSQDPTRGETQYF

J: TRBJ2-1
V: TRBV12-3/TRBV12-4
CDR3: CASSFVARGPYKRNEQFF

J: TRBJ1-2
V: TRBV12-3/TRBV12-4
CDR3: CASSFQGFNGYTF

J: TRBJ2-3
V: TRBV7-9
CDR3: CASSPRGPDTQYF

J: TRBJ2-1
V: TRBV21-1
CDR3: CASSTSGSGSWNEQFF

J: TRBJ2-1
V: TRBV20-1
CDR3: CSAGLGGPYNEQFF

J: TRBJ2-7
V: TRBV18
CDR3: CASSPPSGPPYEQYF

J: TRBJ1-1
V: TRBV6-2/TRBV6-3
CDR3: CASIKNLGGRTEAFF

J: TRBJ1-5
V: TRBV27
CDR3: CASSSPALNQPQHF

J: TRBJ2-3
V: TRBV20-1
CDR3: CSARGSGGTTDTQYF

J: TRBJ2-3
V: TRBV6-2/TRBV6-3
CDR3: CASGDTDTQYF

J: TRBJ2-1
V: TRBV2
CDR3: CASSDTGFSEQFF

J: TRBJ2-5
V: TRBV7-2
CDR3: CASSAGTTGTTQYF

J: TRBJ2-7
V: TRBV6-2/TRBV6-3
CDR3: CASRRTGGAYEQYF

J: TRBJ2-6
V: TRBV29-1
CDR3: CSAGGAGANVLTF

J: TRBJ2-5
V: TRBV18
CDR3: CASSPPMRQETQYF

J: TRBJ2-3
V: TRBV18
CDR3: CASAAGITDTQYF

J: TRBJ1-2
V: TRBV11-2
CDR3: CASSLAWDLYGYTF

J: TRBJ2-6
V: TRBV20-1
CDR3: CSATQPGGGSGANVLTF